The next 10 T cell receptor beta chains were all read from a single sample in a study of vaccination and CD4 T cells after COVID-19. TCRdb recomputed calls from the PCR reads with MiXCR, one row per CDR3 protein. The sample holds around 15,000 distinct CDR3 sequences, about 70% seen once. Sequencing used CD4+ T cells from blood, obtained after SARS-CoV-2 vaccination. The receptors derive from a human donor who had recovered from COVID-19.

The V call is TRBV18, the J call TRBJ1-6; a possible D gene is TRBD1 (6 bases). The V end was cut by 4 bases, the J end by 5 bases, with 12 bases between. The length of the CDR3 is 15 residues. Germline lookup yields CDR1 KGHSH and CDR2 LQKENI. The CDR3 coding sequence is TGTGCCAGCTCACGGGGACAATTGGATAATTCACCCCTCCACTTT. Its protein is CASSRGQLDNSPLHF.

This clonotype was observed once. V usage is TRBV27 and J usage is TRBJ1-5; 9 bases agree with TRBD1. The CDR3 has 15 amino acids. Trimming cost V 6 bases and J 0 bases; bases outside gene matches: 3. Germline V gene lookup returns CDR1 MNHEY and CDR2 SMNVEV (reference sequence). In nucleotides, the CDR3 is TGTGCCAGCAGAGTACAGGGGGCTAGCAATCAGCCCCAGCATTTT. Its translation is CASRVQGASNQPQHF.

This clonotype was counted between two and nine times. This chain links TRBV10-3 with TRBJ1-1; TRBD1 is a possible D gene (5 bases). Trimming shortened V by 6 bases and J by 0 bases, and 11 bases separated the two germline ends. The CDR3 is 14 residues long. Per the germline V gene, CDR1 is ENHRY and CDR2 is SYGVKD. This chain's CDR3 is CAIRGERVNTEAFF. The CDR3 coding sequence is TGTGCCATCAGAGGGGAAAGGGTGAACACTGAAGCTTTCTTT.

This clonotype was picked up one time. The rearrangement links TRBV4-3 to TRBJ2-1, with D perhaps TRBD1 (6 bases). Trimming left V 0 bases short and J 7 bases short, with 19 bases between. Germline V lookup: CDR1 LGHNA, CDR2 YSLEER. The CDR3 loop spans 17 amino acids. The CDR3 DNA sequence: TGCGCCAGCAGCCAAGATCAGAGTGTGACAGGAAAGAATGAGCAGTTCTTC. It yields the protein CASSQDQSVTGKNEQFF.

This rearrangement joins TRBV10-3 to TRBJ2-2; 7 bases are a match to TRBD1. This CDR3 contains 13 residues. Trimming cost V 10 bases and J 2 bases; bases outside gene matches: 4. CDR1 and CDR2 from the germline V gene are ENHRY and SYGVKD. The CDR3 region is CATGTDNTGELFF. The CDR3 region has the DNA TGTGCCACCGGGACAGACAACACCGGGGAGCTGTTTTTT.

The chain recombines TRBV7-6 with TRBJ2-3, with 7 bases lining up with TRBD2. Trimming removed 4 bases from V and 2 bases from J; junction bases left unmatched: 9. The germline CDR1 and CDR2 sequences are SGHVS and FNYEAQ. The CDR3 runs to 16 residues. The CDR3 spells CASSSGLVGNTDTQYF. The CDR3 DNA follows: TGTGCCAGCAGCTCCGGACTAGTTGGCAACACAGATACGCAGTATTTT.

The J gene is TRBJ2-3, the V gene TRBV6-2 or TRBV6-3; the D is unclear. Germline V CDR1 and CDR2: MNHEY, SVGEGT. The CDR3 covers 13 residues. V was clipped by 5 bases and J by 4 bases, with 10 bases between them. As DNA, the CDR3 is TGTGCCAGCAGTCGAGCCCCCCCAGATACGCAGTATTTT. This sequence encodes CASSRAPPDTQYF.

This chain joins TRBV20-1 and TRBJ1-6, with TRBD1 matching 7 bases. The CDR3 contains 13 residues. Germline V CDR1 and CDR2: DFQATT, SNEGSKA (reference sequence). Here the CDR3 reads CSYGTDYNSPLHF. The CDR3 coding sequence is TGCAGCTACGGGACAGACTATAATTCACCCCTCCACTTT.

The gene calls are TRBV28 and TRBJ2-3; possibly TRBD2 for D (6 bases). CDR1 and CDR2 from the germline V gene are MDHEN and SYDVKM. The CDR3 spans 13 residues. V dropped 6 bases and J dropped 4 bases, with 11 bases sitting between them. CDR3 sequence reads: CASRRTTSDTQYF. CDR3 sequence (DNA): TGTGCCAGCAGGAGGACTACTTCAGATACGCAGTATTTT.

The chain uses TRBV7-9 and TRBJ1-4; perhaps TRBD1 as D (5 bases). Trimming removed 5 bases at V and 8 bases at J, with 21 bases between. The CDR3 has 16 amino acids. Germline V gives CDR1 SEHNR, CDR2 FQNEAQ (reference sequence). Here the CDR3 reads CASSKAGLGAPEKLFF. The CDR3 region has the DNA TGTGCCAGCAGCAAAGCAGGCTTAGGGGCTCCAGAAAAACTGTTTTTT.